These 30 T cell receptor beta chains were sequenced from one sample in a study of OX40 agonist ivuxolimab in advanced cancers. To prepare the library, the immunoSEQ multiplex PCR assay was applied. The table comes from immuneACCESS by way of TCRdb, which keeps in-frame sequences with V and J called. Part of the clones is missing from these tables; in studies checked, under half for an unresolved V gene and the rest for unknown reasons. The sample table records around 72,000 clones; about 91% of these occur just once. Jointly, the top ten make up 2.5% to 3% of the sample. The specimen comprised CD4+ or CD8+ T cells sorted from blood, sampled in a trial of the OX40 agonist ivuxolimab. The receptors were gathered from an adult with an advanced solid tumor such as melanoma, head and neck, liver or kidney cancer.

The V call is TRBV6-6, the J call TRBJ1-6; perhaps TRBD1 as D (6 bases). Per the germline V gene, CDR1 is MNHNY and CDR2 is SVGAGI (reference sequence). The CDR3 is 14 residues long. Trimming removed 5 bases at V and 8 bases at J, with 13 bases between. The CDR3 bases are TGTGCCAGCAGTCCCCGGGCAGGGGATTCACCCCTCCACTTT. Protein product: CASSPRAGDSPLHF.

This chain joins TRBV28 and TRBJ1-2; the match to TRBD1 covers 7 bases. V shed 11 bases and J 7 bases; nucleotides not matched to a gene: 13. The CDR3 contains 13 residues. Germline V gives CDR1 MDHEN, CDR2 SYDVKM. CDR3 DNA: TGTGCCGGACAAACAGGGGCCCAAGGTGGCTACACCTTC. It yields the protein CAGQTGAQGGYTF.

This chain links TRBV6-6 with TRBJ2-1, with TRBD2 identical over 9 bases. V was pared by 5 bases and J by 5 bases, with 7 bases of the junction left unmatched. This CDR3 region has 15 residues. Per germline, CDR1 MNHNY and CDR2 SVGAGI (reference sequence). The CDR3 DNA sequence: TGTGCCAGCAGTGACAGCGGGAGGCTGCACAATGAGCAGTTCTTC. Translation: CASSDSGRLHNEQFF.

The V gene is TRBV11-3, the J gene TRBJ1-5; a weak D match, TRBD1 (5 bases). Trimming took 4 bases from V and 3 from J, leaving 7 bases between them. The germline gives CDR1 SGHNT, CDR2 YENEEA. This CDR3 has 13 residues. The CDR3 bases are TGTGCCAGCAGCTCAGGGTTCAATCAGCCCCAGCATTTT. Translating it yields CASSSGFNQPQHF.

V gene TRBV28 combines with J gene TRBJ1-6; D is undetermined. This CDR3 contains 16 residues. V lost 7 bases to trimming and J lost 0 bases, with 13 bases between them. CDR1 MDHEN and CDR2 SYDVKM come from the germline V gene. The CDR3 region has the DNA TGTGCCAGCAAAACGGCTTTCGGCTCCTATAATTCACCCCTCCACTTT. This translates into CASKTAFGSYNSPLHF.

The rearrangement joins TRBV7-2 to TRBJ2-1; 7 nucleotides line up with TRBD2. V lost 0 bases and J lost 2; bases outside the gene matches: 7. CDR1 is SGHTA, CDR2 FQGNSA, per germline. The CDR3 spans 17 residues. CDR3 nucleotide sequence: TGTGCCAGCAGCTTAGCGGGAGGGCCTGGAACCTACAATGAGCAGTTCTTC. It specifies CASSLAGGPGTYNEQFF. Filled out from reference TRBV7-2 and TRBJ2-1, the complete variable domain reads GAGVSQSPSNKVTEKGKDVELRCDPISGHTALYWYRQSLGQGLEFLIYFQGNSAPDKSGLPSDRFSAERTGGSVSTLTIQRTQQEDSAVYLCASSLAGGPGTYNEQFFGPGTRLTVL.

The chain combines TRBV11-3 with TRBJ1-3; D unresolved. Per germline, CDR1 SGHNT and CDR2 YENEEA. The CDR3 is 17 residues long. Trimming took 0 bases from V and 0 from J, leaving 12 bases between them. The CDR3, as DNA: TGTGCCAGCAGCTTAGATGGATCCAGGCGCTCTGGAAACACCATATATTTT. Protein: CASSLDGSRRSGNTIYF.

V gene TRBV7-2 combines with J gene TRBJ1-4; D unclear. Trimming took off 6 bases at V and 0 bases at J, with 8 bases between the two ends. Germline CDR1 SGHTA, CDR2 FQGNSA. The CDR3 contains 14 residues. DNA of the CDR3: TGTGCCAGCAGTCACGAATCAACTAATGAAAAACTGTTTTTT. This gives the protein CASSHESTNEKLFF.

V gene TRBV28 combines with J gene TRBJ1-2; D is possibly TRBD1 (6 bases). The CDR3 consists of 14 residues. The germline V and J ends were trimmed by 7 bases and 2 bases, with 14 bases remaining between them. Germline V CDR1 and CDR2: MDHEN, SYDVKM. The CDR3 is CASINPDRNYGYTF. CDR3 coding DNA: TGTGCCAGCATTAACCCGGACAGAAACTATGGCTACACCTTC.

The chain uses TRBV18 and TRBJ2-5; D possibly uses TRBD1 or TRBD2 (5 bases each). The tail of the sequence fits TRBJ2-7 better, so the J call may be wrong. The germline CDR1 and CDR2 sequences are KGHSH and LQKENI. This CDR3 spans 17 amino acids. CDR3 DNA: TGTGCCAGCTCGCCATTCGCCGGGGCTCAAATTTCCTACGAGCAGTACTTC. Its translation is CASSPFAGAQISYEQYF.

The rearrangement uses TRBV7-9 and TRBJ2-1, with TRBD2 identical over 13 bases. CDR1 SEHNR and CDR2 FQNEAQ come from the germline V gene (reference sequence). The CDR3 totals 15 residues. Unmatched junction bases numbered 7, after V lost 5 bases and J lost 9 bases. This CDR3 is CASSGLAGDGGEQFF. CDR3 in DNA: TGTGCCAGCAGCGGACTAGCGGGAGATGGTGGTGAGCAGTTCTTC. Based on the CDR3 plus reference TRBV7-9 and TRBJ2-1, the full variable domain is DTGVSQNPRHKITKRGQNVTFRCDPISEHNRLYWYRQTLGQGPEFLTYFQNEAQLEKSRLLSDRFSAERPKGSFSTLEIQRTEQGDSAMYLCASSGLAGDGGEQFFGPGTRLTVL.

This sequence joins TRBV28 and TRBJ1-3; possible D gene TRBD1, 6 bases. The germline V gene encodes CDR1 MDHEN and CDR2 SYDVKM. The CDR3 has 15 amino acids. V lost 1 base, J lost 2 bases, and 9 bases lay in between. CDR3: CASSLSTGAGNTIYF. The CDR3 DNA reads TGTGCCAGCAGTTTATCGACAGGAGCTGGAAACACCATATATTTT.

The chain has TRBV6-5 and TRBJ2-1; 14 bases are shared with TRBD2. Germline V lookup: CDR1 MNHEY, CDR2 SVGAGI. Trimming at V came to 7 bases and at J to 9 bases, leaving 5 bases not matched to a gene. This CDR3 has 14 residues. This chain's CDR3 is CASTGLAGGAEQFF. The CDR3 DNA reads as TGTGCCAGCACCGGACTAGCGGGAGGAGCTGAGCAGTTCTTC.

The chain employs TRBV7-8 and TRBJ1-2; possible D gene TRBD1, 5 bases. Trimming shortened V by 0 bases and J by 5 bases, and 13 bases separated the two germline ends. This CDR3 has 15 amino acids. The germline V gene encodes CDR1 SGHVS and CDR2 FQNEAQ. CDR3 amino acids: CASSLASGGGYGYTF. The CDR3 coding sequence is TGTGCCAGCAGCTTAGCATCGGGGGGAGGATATGGCTACACCTTC.

This chain joins TRBV4-1 and TRBJ2-1; D is undetermined. The V and J ends lost 5 bases and 6 bases respectively, with 17 bases between them. CDR3 length: 15 residues. The germline V gene encodes CDR1 MGHRA and CDR2 YSYEKL. CDR3: CASSSPLTLGNEQFF. The CDR3 coding sequence is TGCGCCAGCAGCTCGCCCCTGACCCTGGGCAATGAGCAGTTCTTC.

V is TRBV28 and J is TRBJ2-1; 9 bases fit TRBD1. V trimming: 6 bases; J trimming: 2 bases; junction bases outside the gene matches: 8. CDR3 length: 16 residues. The germline V gene has CDR1 MDHEN and CDR2 SYDVKM. The CDR3 loop reads CASSTTGGRTYNEQFF. The CDR3, as DNA: TGTGCCAGCAGCACTACAGGGGGCAGGACCTACAATGAGCAGTTCTTC.

The genes are TRBV7-2 and TRBJ2-2; no clear D gene. Germline V CDR1 and CDR2: SGHTA, FQGNSA. V was pared by 3 bases and J by 1 base, with 6 bases between. The CDR3 extends over 14 amino acids. DNA for the CDR3: TGTGCCAGCAGCTTCCTTAGGAACACCGGGGAGCTGTTTTTT. As protein: CASSFLRNTGELFF.

The V gene is TRBV28, the J gene TRBJ1-2; no clear D gene. Trimming took off 4 bases at V and 6 bases at J, with 9 bases between the two ends. Germline V gene lookup returns CDR1 MDHEN and CDR2 SYDVKM. There are 12 residues in the CDR3. This CDR3 reads CASSSRADGYTF. DNA of the CDR3: TGTGCCAGCAGTTCCCGAGCGGATGGCTACACCTTC.

The chain has TRBV19 and TRBJ2-7, with 9 bases matching TRBD1. The CDR3 loop spans 15 amino acids. Germline values: CDR1 LNHDA, CDR2 SQIVND (reference sequence). Trimming took 7 bases from V and 3 from J; bases not matched to a gene: 10. The CDR3: CASMGTGRGHYEQYF. CDR3 in DNA: TGTGCCAGTATGGGGACAGGGAGGGGGCACTACGAGCAGTACTTC.

Written as DNA, the CDR3 is TGTGCCTGGAGAAAGACAGGGTATGAAAAACTGTTTTTT. Residues: CAWRKTGYEKLFF. The chain recombines TRBV30 with TRBJ1-4; TRBD1 aligns across 7 bases. The CDR3 loop spans 13 amino acids. CDR1 and CDR2 (germline): GTSNPN, SVGIG (reference sequence). V trimming: 3 bases; J trimming: 6 bases; junction bases outside the gene matches: 4.

CDR3 DNA sequence: TGTGCCAGCAGCTTGACAGGGGGCGGAAACACCATATATTTT. Translation: CASSLTGGGNTIYF. The chain joins TRBV9 to TRBJ1-3; 10 bases are shared with TRBD1. Unmatched junction bases numbered 2, after V lost 4 bases and J lost 4 bases. This CDR3 region has 14 residues. Germline values: CDR1 SGDLS, CDR2 YYNGEE.

This clone was detected once. The chain couples TRBV7-8 to TRBJ1-1; D is perhaps TRBD1 (6 bases). The CDR3 spans 16 residues. Germline V CDR1 and CDR2: SGHVS, FQNEAQ. V was shortened by 2 bases and J by 0 bases, with 13 bases between the two germline ends. This chain's CDR3 is CASSLRDTSMNTEAFF. The CDR3 coding sequence is TGTGCCAGCAGCTTAAGGGACACCTCTATGAACACTGAAGCTTTCTTT.

V usage is TRBV19 and J usage is TRBJ1-5, with 7 bases identical to TRBD1. Germline CDR1 is LNHDA and CDR2 is SQIVND (reference sequence). The CDR3 extends over 16 amino acids. V was clipped by 5 bases and J by 11 bases; unmatched bases: 18. The CDR3 coding sequence is TGTGCCAGTAGTCCCTCGCTGACAGGGCCCCAAGAGGCCCAGCATTTT. Its translation is CASSPSLTGPQEAQHF.

The rearrangement uses TRBV18 and TRBJ2-7; possibly TRBD1 for D (6 bases). This CDR3 is 16 amino acids long. V lost 2 bases, J lost 0 bases, and 14 bases lay in between. Germline assignment: CDR1 KGHSH and CDR2 LQKENI. The CDR3 protein is CASSPGDTTLSYEQYF. The CDR3 region has the DNA TGTGCCAGCTCACCAGGGGACACTACCCTCTCCTACGAGCAGTACTTC.

This chain links TRBV6-5 with TRBJ2-3; 9 nucleotides align to TRBD2. The germline gives CDR1 MNHEY, CDR2 SVGAGI. The CDR3 contains 14 residues. After removal of 6 bases from V and 5 bases from J, the junction contained 6 bases not matched to a gene. The CDR3 sequence: CASRNSGGKDTQYF. CDR3 sequence (DNA): TGTGCCAGCAGGAATAGCGGGGGTAAAGATACGCAGTATTTT.

The V and J genes are TRBV11-2 and TRBJ1-1, with D possibly being TRBD1 (5 bases). Germline-derived CDR1 and CDR2 are SGHAT and FQNNGV. The CDR3 sequence is 14 residues long. V gave up 3 bases and J gave up 5 bases, with 13 bases separating them. DNA of the CDR3: TGTGCCAGCAGCTTCCAGCAGGGCAATACTGAAGCTTTCTTT. Translation: CASSFQQGNTEAFF.

The chain couples TRBV5-1 to TRBJ2-1; D may be TRBD1 or TRBD2 (5 bases each). CDR1 SGHRS and CDR2 YFSETQ come from the germline V gene. The ends were cut back, 1 base at V and 8 bases at J, with 19 bases in the middle. The CDR3 is made up of 16 amino acids. Written as DNA, the CDR3 is TGCGCCAGCAGCTTGCTGGTCGGGACCCCCGGCGATGAGCAGTTCTTC. Protein: CASSLLVGTPGDEQFF.

The chain recombines TRBV7-9 with TRBJ2-1; 8 positions match TRBD1. V lost 5 bases and J lost 7; bases outside the gene matches: 10. The CDR3 has 15 amino acids. CDR1 is SEHNR and CDR2 is FQNEAQ in the germline V gene (reference sequence). CDR3 coding DNA: TGTGCCAGCAGCATAAGACAGGGGAGTGAGAATGAGCAGTTCTTC. It codes for CASSIRQGSENEQFF. Combining the CDR3 with reference TRBV7-9 and TRBJ2-1 gives the whole variable domain DTGVSQNPRHKITKRGQNVTFRCDPISEHNRLYWYRQTLGQGPEFLTYFQNEAQLEKSRLLSDRFSAERPKGSFSTLEIQRTEQGDSAMYLCASSIRQGSENEQFFGPGTRLTVL.

This chain joins TRBV6-6 and TRBJ1-1; possible D gene TRBD1, 6 bases. V was trimmed by 8 bases and J by 0 bases, leaving 16 bases between them. The CDR3 loop spans 15 amino acids. Germline V lookup: CDR1 MNHNY, CDR2 SVGAGI (reference sequence). The chain's CDR3 is CASAGGGGLNTEAFF. The CDR3 DNA reads TGTGCCAGCGCCGGAGGGGGGGGTCTGAACACTGAAGCTTTCTTT.

This chain connects TRBV7-3 to TRBJ2-5, with a weak D call TRBD1 (5 bases). Germline loops: CDR1 SGHTA, CDR2 FQGTGA. The V end was cut by 1 base, the J end by 3 bases, with 9 bases between. The CDR3 is 14 amino acids. The CDR3 sequence: CASSLNGREETQYF. DNA for the CDR3: TGTGCCAGCAGCTTAAACGGCAGGGAAGAGACCCAGTACTTC. The full variable domain, with the rest looked up from reference TRBV7-3 and TRBJ2-5, is GAGVSQTPSNKVTEKGKYVELRCDPISGHTALYWYRQSLGQGPEFLIYFQGTGAADDSGLPNDRFFAVRPEGSVSTLKIQRTERGDSAVYLCASSLNGREETQYFGPGTRLLVL.